The rows below give T cell receptor beta chains drawn from one sample of a study of T cells in Graves' hyperthyroidism and ophthalmopathy. MiXCR, run by TCRdb on the multiplex PCR reads, gives a single entry per CDR3 protein. This table has about 200,000 distinct CDR3 sequences, around a sixth appearing once. Material for sequencing was blood. These TCRs come from a woman in her forties or fifties with Graves' hyperthyroidism. CDR3s include the opening cysteine and the closing phenylalanine or tryptophan. The order of the fields is clone size, D gene, V gene, J gene, CDR3 protein, CDR3 DNA. D genes are given only for firm matches. Clone size is not always given. Where it is, it says once, few, many or a class for expanded clones.

clone_size: .; d_call: .; v_call: TRBV12-3/TRBV12-4; j_call: TRBJ2-5; cdr3_aa: CASSPTGSRETQYF; cdr3_nt: TGTGCCAGCAGTCCCACAGGGTCCCGGGAGACCCAGTACTTC
clone_size: many; d_call: TRBD2; v_call: TRBV18; j_call: TRBJ2-7; cdr3_aa: CASSPQREIGVEQYF; cdr3_nt: TGTGCCAGCTCACCGCAGCGGGAGATAGGGGTCGAGCAGTACTTC
clone_size: few; d_call: .; v_call: TRBV6-2/TRBV6-3; j_call: TRBJ2-7; cdr3_aa: CASSTNQGAEQYF; cdr3_nt: TGTGCCAGCAGTACCAATCAGGGCGCCGAGCAGTACTTC
clone_size: .; d_call: .; v_call: TRBV7-9; j_call: TRBJ2-7; cdr3_aa: CATHQSGPYEQYF; cdr3_nt: TGTGCCACCCATCAGAGCGGGCCCTACGAGCAGTACTTC
clone_size: few; d_call: .; v_call: TRBV7-9; j_call: TRBJ2-3; cdr3_aa: CASSLAEIAVGSDTQYF; cdr3_nt: TGTGCCAGCAGCTTAGCGGAGATAGCCGTTGGTTCAGATACGCAGTATTTT
clone_size: many; d_call: .; v_call: TRBV7-3; j_call: TRBJ2-7; cdr3_aa: CASSFQGATSYEQYF; cdr3_nt: TGTGCCAGCAGCTTTCAGGGAGCGACCTCCTACGAGCAGTACTTC
clone_size: few; d_call: TRBD1; v_call: TRBV20-1; j_call: TRBJ2-2; cdr3_aa: CSARETGQENTGELFF; cdr3_nt: TGCAGTGCTAGAGAGACGGGACAGGAGAACACCGGGGAGCTGTTTTTT
clone_size: .; d_call: .; v_call: TRBV19; j_call: TRBJ1-2; cdr3_aa: CASSRDTGTNTYGYTF; cdr3_nt: TGTGCCAGTAGTAGAGATACCGGGACTAACACCTATGGCTACACCTTC
clone_size: few; d_call: TRBD2; v_call: TRBV5-1; j_call: TRBJ2-7; cdr3_aa: CASSSGTSGPLGLEQYF; cdr3_nt: TGCGCCAGCAGCTCCGGGACTAGCGGTCCTTTGGGCCTCGAGCAGTACTTC
clone_size: many; d_call: .; v_call: TRBV7-9; j_call: TRBJ2-5; cdr3_aa: CASSFSMGETQYF; cdr3_nt: TGTGCCAGCAGCTTTTCCATGGGAGAGACCCAGTACTTC
clone_size: few; d_call: TRBD1; v_call: TRBV27; j_call: TRBJ2-6; cdr3_aa: CASTETGIGSGANVLTF; cdr3_nt: TGTGCCAGCACCGAGACAGGGATCGGCTCTGGGGCCAACGTCCTGACTTTC
clone_size: few; d_call: TRBD1; v_call: TRBV27; j_call: TRBJ2-5; cdr3_aa: CASSPGQGGVQETQYF; cdr3_nt: TGTGCCAGCAGTCCAGGACAGGGGGGGGTACAAGAGACCCAGTACTTC
clone_size: many; d_call: .; v_call: TRBV12-3/TRBV12-4; j_call: TRBJ2-5; cdr3_aa: CASSFGVRTIQETQYF; cdr3_nt: TGTGCCAGCAGTTTTGGCGTTAGAACGATACAAGAGACCCAGTACTTC
clone_size: many; d_call: TRBD1; v_call: TRBV10-3; j_call: TRBJ2-7; cdr3_aa: CATWDRGDDEQYF; cdr3_nt: TGTGCCACCTGGGACAGGGGCGACGACGAGCAGTACTTC
clone_size: .; d_call: .; v_call: TRBV6-2/TRBV6-3; j_call: TRBJ2-4; cdr3_aa: CASREIQGTGGQNIQYF; cdr3_nt: TGTGCCAGCAGAGAGATACAGGGAACAGGTGGCCAAAACATTCAGTACTTC
clone_size: many; d_call: .; v_call: TRBV5-1; j_call: TRBJ1-2; cdr3_aa: CASSLDVYGYTF; cdr3_nt: TGCGCCAGCAGCTTGGATGTCTATGGCTACACCTTC
clone_size: many; d_call: .; v_call: TRBV2; j_call: TRBJ1-3; cdr3_aa: CASSGQLISGNTIYF; cdr3_nt: TGTGCCAGCAGCGGGCAACTCATCTCTGGAAACACCATATATTTT
clone_size: few; d_call: TRBD1; v_call: TRBV6-1; j_call: TRBJ1-2; cdr3_aa: CASRTPGQGRGYGYTF; cdr3_nt: TGTGCCAGCAGAACTCCGGGACAGGGGAGGGGCTATGGCTACACCTTC
clone_size: .; d_call: TRBD2; v_call: TRBV9; j_call: TRBJ2-1; cdr3_aa: CASSVGLAASSYNEQFF; cdr3_nt: TGTGCCAGCAGCGTAGGACTAGCAGCTAGCTCCTACAATGAGCAGTTCTTC
clone_size: few; d_call: TRBD1; v_call: TRBV7-3; j_call: TRBJ2-2; cdr3_aa: CASSPQGAGTGELFF; cdr3_nt: TGTGCCAGCAGCCCACAGGGGGCGGGAACTGGGGAGCTGTTTTTT
clone_size: many; d_call: TRBD1; v_call: TRBV28; j_call: TRBJ2-5; cdr3_aa: CASSQQGVSQETQYF; cdr3_nt: TGTGCCAGCAGTCAACAGGGGGTTTCCCAAGAGACCCAGTACTTC
clone_size: once; d_call: .; v_call: TRBV2; j_call: TRBJ2-7; cdr3_aa: CASNTQGGQEKEQYF; cdr3_nt: TGTGCCAGCAACACCCAGGGGGGGCAGGAGAAGGAGCAGTACTTC
clone_size: .; d_call: .; v_call: TRBV7-2; j_call: TRBJ1-2; cdr3_aa: CASSLVHQGGNYGYTF; cdr3_nt: TGTGCCAGCAGCTTAGTTCACCAGGGAGGAAACTATGGCTACACCTTC
clone_size: few; d_call: .; v_call: TRBV6-1; j_call: TRBJ1-4; cdr3_aa: CASSEHLNEKLFF; cdr3_nt: TGTGCCAGCAGTGAACACTTAAATGAAAAACTGTTTTTT
clone_size: .; d_call: TRBD1; v_call: TRBV6-1; j_call: TRBJ2-5; cdr3_aa: CASSSGGRQETQYF; cdr3_nt: TGTGCCAGCAGCTCAGGGGGTAGGCAAGAGACCCAGTACTTC
clone_size: .; d_call: .; v_call: TRBV28; j_call: TRBJ2-7; cdr3_aa: CASNNREVPSYEQYF; cdr3_nt: TGTGCCAGCAATAACCGGGAAGTTCCCTCCTACGAGCAGTACTTC
clone_size: many; d_call: TRBD2; v_call: TRBV24-1; j_call: TRBJ2-2; cdr3_aa: CATSEASGKLAGELFF; cdr3_nt: TGTGCCACCAGTGAGGCTAGCGGGAAGTTGGCTGGGGAGCTGTTTTTT
clone_size: .; d_call: TRBD1; v_call: TRBV11-2; j_call: TRBJ2-1; cdr3_aa: CASSGRGQHNEQFF; cdr3_nt: TGTGCCAGCAGCGGCCGGGGACAGCACAATGAGCAGTTCTTC
clone_size: many; d_call: .; v_call: TRBV10-3; j_call: TRBJ1-1; cdr3_aa: CAIGGQVNTEAFF; cdr3_nt: TGTGCCATCGGGGGCCAGGTGAACACTGAAGCTTTCTTT
clone_size: .; d_call: .; v_call: TRBV29-1; j_call: TRBJ2-7; cdr3_aa: CSVEVSGFQQYF; cdr3_nt: TGCAGCGTTGAAGTTTCAGGCTTCCAGCAGTACTTC
clone_size: many; d_call: TRBD1; v_call: TRBV7-3; j_call: TRBJ1-1; cdr3_aa: CASSLDRVGPEAFF; cdr3_nt: TGTGCCAGCAGCTTAGACAGGGTGGGCCCTGAAGCTTTCTTT
clone_size: many; d_call: .; v_call: TRBV20-1; j_call: TRBJ2-2; cdr3_aa: CSAPRSGSDGELFF; cdr3_nt: TGCAGTGCCCCCCGTTCGGGGTCTGACGGGGAGCTGTTTTTT
clone_size: many; d_call: .; v_call: TRBV3-1; j_call: TRBJ1-1; cdr3_aa: CASSPGSQNTEAFF; cdr3_nt: TGTGCCAGCAGCCCCGGGTCCCAGAACACTGAAGCTTTCTTT
clone_size: few; d_call: .; v_call: TRBV7-9; j_call: TRBJ1-6; cdr3_aa: CASSQDSTLFSPLHF; cdr3_nt: TGTGCCAGCAGTCAGGACAGTACCTTGTTTTCACCCCTCCACTTT
clone_size: many; d_call: TRBD1; v_call: TRBV29-1; j_call: TRBJ2-4; cdr3_aa: CSVERMGQQNIQYF; cdr3_nt: TGCAGCGTTGAACGCATGGGACAGCAAAACATTCAGTACTTC
clone_size: .; d_call: .; v_call: TRBV5-1; j_call: TRBJ1-5; cdr3_aa: CASSPNPGGNQPQHF; cdr3_nt: TGCGCCAGCAGCCCCAACCCTGGGGGCAATCAGCCCCAGCATTTT
clone_size: many; d_call: .; v_call: TRBV7-8; j_call: TRBJ2-3; cdr3_aa: CASSPGDLRFTDTQYF; cdr3_nt: TGTGCCAGCAGTCCAGGGGACCTTCGATTCACAGATACGCAGTATTTT
clone_size: many; d_call: TRBD2; v_call: TRBV7-8; j_call: TRBJ2-5; cdr3_aa: CASSLWETGTSLHWYF; cdr3_nt: TGTGCCAGCAGCTTATGGGAGACCGGGACTAGCTTACATTGGTACTTC
clone_size: many; d_call: TRBD2; v_call: TRBV11-1; j_call: TRBJ2-7; cdr3_aa: CASSLDALAGVSYEQYF; cdr3_nt: TGTGCCAGCAGCTTAGACGCACTAGCGGGAGTATCCTACGAGCAGTACTTC
clone_size: once; d_call: .; v_call: TRBV6-5; j_call: TRBJ1-5; cdr3_aa: CASSYSGDSNQPQHF; cdr3_nt: TGTGCCAGCAGTTACTCCGGAGATAGCAATCAGCCCCAGCATTTT
clone_size: .; d_call: .; v_call: TRBV5-1; j_call: TRBJ2-2; cdr3_aa: CASSFSAAGTTGELFF; cdr3_nt: TGCGCCAGCAGCTTCAGCGCCGCAGGGACCACCGGGGAGCTGTTTTTT
clone_size: few; d_call: .; v_call: TRBV6-1; j_call: TRBJ2-7; cdr3_aa: CASSHLTGGDYEQYF; cdr3_nt: TGTGCCAGCAGCCACCTAACCGGAGGCGACTACGAGCAGTACTTC
clone_size: many; d_call: .; v_call: TRBV11-2; j_call: TRBJ2-7; cdr3_aa: CASSLGLRTLYEQYF; cdr3_nt: TGTGCCAGCAGCTTAGGATTGCGAACCCTCTACGAGCAGTACTTC
clone_size: few; d_call: .; v_call: TRBV30; j_call: TRBJ2-2; cdr3_aa: CAWSVLGNTGELFF; cdr3_nt: TGTGCCTGGAGTGTACTGGGGAACACCGGGGAGCTGTTTTTT